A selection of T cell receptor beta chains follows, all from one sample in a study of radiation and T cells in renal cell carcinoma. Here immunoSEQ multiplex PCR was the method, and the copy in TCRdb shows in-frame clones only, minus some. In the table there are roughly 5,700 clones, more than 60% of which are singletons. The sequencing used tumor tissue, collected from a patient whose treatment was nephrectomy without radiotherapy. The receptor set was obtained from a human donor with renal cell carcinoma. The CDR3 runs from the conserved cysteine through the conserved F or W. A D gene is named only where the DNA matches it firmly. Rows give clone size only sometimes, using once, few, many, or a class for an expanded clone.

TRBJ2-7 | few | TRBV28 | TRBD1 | CASTTGQVYEQYF | TGTGCCAGCACCACCGGACAGGTGTACGAGCAGTACTTC
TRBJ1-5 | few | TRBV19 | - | CASSMTGVGQPQHF | TGTGCCAGTAGTATGACCGGGGTCGGGCAGCCCCAGCATTTT
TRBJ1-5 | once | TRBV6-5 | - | CASNSLGPSNRPQHF | TGTGCCAGCAATTCACTCGGACCGAGCAATCGGCCCCAGCATTTT
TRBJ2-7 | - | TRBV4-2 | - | CASSQPGVSGEQYF | TGTGCCAGCAGCCAACCGGGAGTGTCGGGGGAGCAGTACTTC
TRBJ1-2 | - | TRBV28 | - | CASSTDIQLGGYTF | TGTGCCAGCAGTACCGATATACAGCTGGGTGGCTACACCTTC
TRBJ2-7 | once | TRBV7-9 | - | CASSAGASPYEQYF | TGTGCCAGCAGCGCAGGGGCTAGCCCCTACGAGCAGTACTTC
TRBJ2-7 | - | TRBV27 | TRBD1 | CASSVDRAWEQYF | TGTGCCAGCAGCGTTGACAGGGCGTGGGAGCAGTACTTC
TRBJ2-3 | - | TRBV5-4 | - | CASSSDLRDTQYF | TGTGCCAGCAGCTCGGATTTAAGAGATACGCAGTATTTT
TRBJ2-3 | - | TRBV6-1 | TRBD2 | CASTVAGDVDTQYF | TGTGCCAGCACGGTAGCGGGAGACGTAGATACGCAGTATTTT
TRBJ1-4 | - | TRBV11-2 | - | CASSSRQSNEKLFF | TGTGCCAGCAGCTCAAGGCAGTCAAATGAAAAACTGTTTTTT
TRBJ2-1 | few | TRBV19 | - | CASTKGGDSHEQFF | TGTGCCAGTACTAAAGGAGGGGATTCCCATGAGCAGTTCTTC
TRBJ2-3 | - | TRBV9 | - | CASSVGGGQYTDTQYF | TGTGCCAGCAGCGTAGGCGGCGGCCAGTACACAGATACGCAGTATTTT
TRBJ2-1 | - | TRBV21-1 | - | CASSILREAAGEQFF | TGTGCCAGCAGCATACTTCGGGAGGCCGCGGGTGAGCAGTTCTTC
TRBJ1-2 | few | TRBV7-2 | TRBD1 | CASSPGQFLGYTF | TGTGCCAGCAGCCCGGGACAGTTTCTAGGCTACACCTTC
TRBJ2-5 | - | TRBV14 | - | CASSQGYQETQYF | TGTGCCAGCAGCCAAGGGTACCAAGAGACCCAGTACTTC
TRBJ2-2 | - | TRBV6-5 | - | CASSFALTGELFF | TGTGCCAGCAGTTTCGCCCTCACCGGGGAGCTGTTTTTT
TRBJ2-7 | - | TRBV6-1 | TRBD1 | CASSSTGTGRF | TGTGCCAGCAGCTCCACCGGGACAGGCCGGTTC
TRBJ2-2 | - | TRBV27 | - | CASSLVGRTTGELFF | TGTGCCAGCAGTTTAGTGGGTCGGACCACCGGGGAGCTGTTTTTT
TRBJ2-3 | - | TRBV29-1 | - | CSVRGQADTQYF | TGCAGCGTTAGAGGGCAGGCAGATACGCAGTATTTT
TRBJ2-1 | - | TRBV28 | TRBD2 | CASSSVAGAGYNEQFF | TGTGCCAGCAGTTCAGTAGCGGGAGCAGGCTACAATGAGCAGTTCTTC
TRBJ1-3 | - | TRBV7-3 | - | CASSLSGGFGNTIYF | TGTGCCAGCAGCTTAAGCGGGGGTTTTGGAAACACCATATATTTT
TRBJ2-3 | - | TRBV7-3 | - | CASSLTGLLSDTQYF | TGTGCCAGCAGCTTAACGGGACTCCTGTCAGATACGCAGTATTTT
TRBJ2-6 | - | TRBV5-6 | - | CASSAYSGANVLTF | TGTGCCAGCAGCGCCTACTCTGGGGCCAACGTCCTGACTTTC
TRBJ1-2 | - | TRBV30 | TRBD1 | CAWSVLDRGFFLNYGYTF | TGTGCCTGGAGTGTACTAGACAGGGGGTTTTTCCTTAACTATGGCTACACCTTC
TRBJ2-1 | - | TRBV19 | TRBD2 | CASTLTSGSYNEQFF | TGTGCCAGTACCCTAACTAGCGGCTCCTACAATGAGCAGTTCTTC
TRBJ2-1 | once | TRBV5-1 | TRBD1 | CASSLWDRGHEQFF | TGCGCCAGCAGCTTGTGGGACAGGGGACATGAGCAGTTCTTC
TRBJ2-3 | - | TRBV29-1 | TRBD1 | CSVGSGQGSTDTQYF | TGCAGCGTTGGTTCGGGACAGGGTAGCACAGATACGCAGTATTTT
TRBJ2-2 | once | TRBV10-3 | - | CAISEIEAGLTGELFF | TGTGCCATCAGTGAGATTGAGGCGGGCCTAACCGGGGAGCTGTTTTTT